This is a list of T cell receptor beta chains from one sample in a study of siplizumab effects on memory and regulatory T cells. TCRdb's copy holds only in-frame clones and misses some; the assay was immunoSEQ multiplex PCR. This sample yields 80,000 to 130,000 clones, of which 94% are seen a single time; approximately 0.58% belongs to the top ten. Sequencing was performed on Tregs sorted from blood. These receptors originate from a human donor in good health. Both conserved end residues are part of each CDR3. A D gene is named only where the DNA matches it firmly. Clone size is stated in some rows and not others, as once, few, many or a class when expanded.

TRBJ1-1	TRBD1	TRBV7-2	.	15	CASSPGQGINTEAFF	TGTGCCAGCAGCCCAGGACAGGGGATTAACACTGAAGCTTTCTTT
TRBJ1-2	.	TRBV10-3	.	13	CAISESAGKGYTF	TGTGCCATCAGTGAGTCAGCAGGGAAGGGCTACACCTTC
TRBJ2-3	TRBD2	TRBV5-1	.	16	CASSLKTSGSTDTQYF	TGCGCCAGCAGCTTGAAGACTAGCGGGTCCACAGATACGCAGTATTTT
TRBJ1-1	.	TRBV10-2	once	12	CASSVGVTEAFF	TGCGCCAGCAGTGTCGGTGTCACTGAAGCTTTCTTT
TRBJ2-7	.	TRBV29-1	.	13	CSVGQASADEQYF	TGCAGCGTTGGCCAGGCTAGCGCGGACGAGCAGTACTTC
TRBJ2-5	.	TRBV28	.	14	CASSFRVLGETQYF	TGTGCCAGCAGTTTCAGAGTATTAGGGGAGACCCAGTACTTC
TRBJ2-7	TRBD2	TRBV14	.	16	CASSPPGTINSYEQYF	TGTGCCAGCAGTCCCCCCGGGACTATTAACTCCTACGAGCAGTACTTC
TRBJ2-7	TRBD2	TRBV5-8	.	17	CASSLAVGRAFGSEQYF	TGTGCCAGCAGCTTGGCGGTCGGGAGGGCCTTTGGAAGCGAGCAGTACTTC
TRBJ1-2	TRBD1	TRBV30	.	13	CAWSRTGGSGYTF	TGTGCCTGGAGTCGTACAGGGGGATCTGGCTACACCTTC
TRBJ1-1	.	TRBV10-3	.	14	CATLKPAGNTEAFF	TGTGCCACCTTAAAACCTGCTGGGAACACTGAAGCTTTCTTT
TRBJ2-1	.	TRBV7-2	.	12	CASSSPPGFKFF	TGTGCCAGCAGCTCGCCCCCGGGATTCAAGTTCTTC
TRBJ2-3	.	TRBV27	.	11	CASSFSDTQYF	TGTGCCAGCAGTTTTTCAGATACGCAGTATTTT
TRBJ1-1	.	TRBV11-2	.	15	CASSTGIRGNTEAFF	TGTGCCAGCAGCACAGGGATTCGTGGGAACACTGAAGCTTTCTTT
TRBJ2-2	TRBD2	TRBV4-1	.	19	CASSQPRRTAGGRTGELFF	TGCGCCAGCAGCCAACCCCGGAGAACGGCGGGAGGGCGCACCGGGGAGCTGTTTTTT
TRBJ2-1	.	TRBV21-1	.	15	CASSSGGLVRDEQFF	TGTGCCAGCAGCAGCGGCGGGTTAGTACGGGATGAGCAGTTCTTC
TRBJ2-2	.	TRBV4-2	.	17	CASSRNIGSLRTGELFF	TGTGCCAGCAGCCGGAACATCGGGTCCTTGAGGACCGGGGAGCTGTTTTTT
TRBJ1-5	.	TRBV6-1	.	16	CASSENLQGDNQPQHF	TGTGCCAGCAGTGAAAATCTTCAGGGTGACAATCAGCCCCAGCATTTT
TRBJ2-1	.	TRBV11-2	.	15	CASSLVVGLYNEQFF	TGTGCCAGCAGCTTAGTGGTGGGTTTATACAATGAGCAGTTCTTC
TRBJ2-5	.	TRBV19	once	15	CASSISRIPQETQYF	TGTGCCAGTAGTATTTCGCGGATCCCTCAAGAGACCCAGTACTTC
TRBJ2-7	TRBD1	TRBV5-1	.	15	CASSYLQGVSYEQYF	TGCGCCAGCAGCTATTTACAGGGGGTCTCCTACGAGCAGTACTTC
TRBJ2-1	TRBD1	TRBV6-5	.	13	CASRFRLQGEQFF	TGTGCCAGCAGGTTTCGATTACAGGGGGAGCAGTTCTTC
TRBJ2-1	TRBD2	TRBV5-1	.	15	CASSGPSGRNNEQFF	TGCGCCAGCAGCGGACCTAGCGGGAGGAACAATGAGCAGTTCTTC
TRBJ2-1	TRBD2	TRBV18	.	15	CASSPAGGRPNEQFF	TGTGCCAGCTCACCGGCGGGAGGGCGTCCCAATGAGCAGTTCTTC
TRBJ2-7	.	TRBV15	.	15	CATSLRGGTGYEQYF	TGTGCCACCAGCCTAAGGGGCGGGACGGGGTACGAGCAGTACTTC
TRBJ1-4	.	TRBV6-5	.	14	CASRRRGGPEKLFF	TGTGCCAGCCGGCGCCGGGGGGGGCCTGAAAAACTGTTTTTT
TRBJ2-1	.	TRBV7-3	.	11	CASSLGGEQFF	TGTGCCAGCAGCTTAGGTGGGGAGCAGTTCTTC
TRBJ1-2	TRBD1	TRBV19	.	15	CASNDPTGGDYGYTF	TGTGCCAGTAACGACCCAACAGGGGGCGACTATGGCTACACCTTC
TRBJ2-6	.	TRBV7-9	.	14	CASSSLPGANVLTF	TGTGCCAGCAGCTCTCTGCCTGGGGCCAACGTCCTGACTTTC
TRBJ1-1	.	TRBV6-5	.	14	CASRPTGRLAEAFF	TGTGCCAGCAGACCAACAGGGCGTCTGGCTGAAGCTTTCTTT
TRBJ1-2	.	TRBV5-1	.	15	CASSPGHLANYGYTF	TGCGCCAGCAGCCCGGGACATTTAGCTAACTATGGCTACACCTTC
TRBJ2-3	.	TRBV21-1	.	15	CASSKVQGPQYTQYF	TGTGCCAGCAGCAAAGTACAGGGCCCACAATATACGCAGTATTTT
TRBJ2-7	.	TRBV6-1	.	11	CASRVIYEQYF	TGTGCCAGCAGGGTGATATACGAGCAGTACTTC
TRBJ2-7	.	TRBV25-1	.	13	CASSVSGVYEQYF	TGTGCCAGCAGCGTCTCCGGGGTTTACGAGCAGTACTTC
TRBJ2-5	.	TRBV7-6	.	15	CASSLGTGPRETQYF	TGTGCCAGCAGCTTAGGTACAGGGCCCAGGGAGACCCAGTACTTC
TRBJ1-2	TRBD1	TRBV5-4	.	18	CASSLVGQGRGRRAGYTF	TGTGCCAGCAGCTTGGTAGGTCAGGGCAGGGGGCGAAGAGCTGGCTACACCTTC
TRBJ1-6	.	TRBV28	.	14	CASMKEVLDSPLHF	TGTGCCAGCATGAAAGAGGTCTTGGATTCACCCCTCCACTTT
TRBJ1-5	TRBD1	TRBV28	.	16	CASRADRAGRNQPQHF	TGTGCCAGCAGAGCTGACAGGGCAGGGCGCAATCAGCCCCAGCATTTT
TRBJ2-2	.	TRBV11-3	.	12	CASSSPYGELFF	TGTGCCAGCAGCTCCCCTTACGGGGAGCTGTTTTTT
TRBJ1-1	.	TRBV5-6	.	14	CASSIPGVYTEAFF	TGTGCCAGCAGCATACCAGGGGTGTACACTGAAGCTTTCTTT
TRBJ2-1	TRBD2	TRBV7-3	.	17	CASSLLKYSGRADEQFF	TGTGCCAGCAGCCTACTAAAATATAGCGGGAGGGCGGATGAGCAGTTCTTC
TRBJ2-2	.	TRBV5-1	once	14	CASSLVGGTGELFF	TGCGCCAGCAGCTTGGTAGGTGGTACCGGGGAGCTGTTTTTT
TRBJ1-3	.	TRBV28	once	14	CASKTVSEGNTIYF	TGTGCCAGCAAGACGGTCTCGGAGGGAAACACCATATATTTT
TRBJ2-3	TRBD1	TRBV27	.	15	CASSPGTVSTDTQYF	TGTGCCAGCAGTCCGGGGACAGTTAGCACAGATACGCAGTATTTT
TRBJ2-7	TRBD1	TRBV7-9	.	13	CASSFGTGREQYF	TGTGCCAGCAGCTTTGGGACAGGGCGCGAGCAGTACTTC
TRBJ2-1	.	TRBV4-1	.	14	CASSQDRGSVGQFF	TGCGCCAGCAGCCAAGATCGTGGCAGTGTAGGGCAGTTCTTC
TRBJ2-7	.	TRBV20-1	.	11	CSAKSSYEQYF	TGCAGTGCAAAGAGCTCCTACGAGCAGTACTTC
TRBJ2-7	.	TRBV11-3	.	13	CASSLTPDYEQYF	TGTGCCAGCAGCTTAACCCCGGACTACGAGCAGTACTTC
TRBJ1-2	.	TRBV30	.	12	CAWNRGRLGYTF	TGTGCCTGGAATAGAGGCCGCCTAGGCTACACCTTC
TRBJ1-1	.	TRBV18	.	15	CASEREGLRNTEAFF	TGTGCCAGCGAGAGGGAGGGACTACGGAACACTGAAGCTTTCTTT
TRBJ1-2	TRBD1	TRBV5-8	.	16	CASSLPGQGSSYGYTF	TGTGCCAGCAGCTTACCGGGACAGGGGTCCTCATATGGCTACACCTTC